This T cell receptor beta chain was sequenced in a study of a mutant IDH1 vaccine in newly diagnosed glioma. Study in general: In weeks 1, 3, 5, 7, 11, 15, 19 and 23, patients were vaccinated. The start of vaccination came 4-6 weeks after radiotherapy alone, or with temozolomide cycles. Treated patients, around 60% male and roughly 40% female, averaged approximately 40 years of age. Whole-study findings and limits: Among top peripheral T cell clonotypes, changes seemed unrelated to pseudoprogression.

The table came from immunoSEQ multiplex PCR; TCRdb's copy has only in-frame clones and leaves some out. The profile shows tens of thousands of clones, 82% of them singletons. With respect to this clone: Its antigen is undetermined.

The germline CDR1 and CDR2 sequences are SEHNR and FQNEAQ (reference sequence). CDR3 length: 13 residues. The J segment lost 4 bases and the V segment lost 5 bases, leaving 2 bases of the junction unmatched. Time point given: week 5, during vaccination. One vaccine dose held 300 ug of mutant IDH1 20-mer peptide and came with topical imiquimod. The chain combines TRBV7-9 with TRBJ1-1; TRBD1 matches 9 bases. This receptor was obtained from a woman under 30 with glioma. Some clones in this sample may be carry-over from other donors' samples. Sequencing was performed on PBMCs, taken from a glioma patient whose treatment included an IDH1 peptide vaccine. The CDR3: CASSATGGTEAFF. CDR3 DNA sequence: TGTGCCAGCAGCGCGACAGGGGGCACTGAAGCTTTCTTT.